The clone carrying this TCR beta chain was recorded a few times. This specimen belongs to a study of cytomegalovirus exposure and HLA in healthy donors. Sequenced by immunoSEQ multiplex PCR; TCRdb stores in-frame clones only, minus some. The sample includes 110,000 to 150,000 clones, 85% to 90% of them seen just once. Sequenced: PBMCs. The sequence was obtained from a woman in her 30s in good health and CMV-seropositive.

CDR3 sequence reads: CASSLAWTSGSSYNEQFF. Here the CDR3 DNA reads TGTGCCAGCAGCTTAGCGTGGACTAGCGGGAGCTCCTACAATGAGCAGTTCTTC. The chain uses TRBV7-2 and TRBJ2-1; 13 bases agree with TRBD2. The V segment lost 0 bases and the J segment 0 bases; nucleotides outside the gene matches: 2. The CDR3 consists of 18 residues. CDR1 and CDR2 from the germline V gene are SGHTA and FQGNSA.